A single T cell receptor (beta chain) is shown here with its context. Its antigen is not known. This record belongs to a study of CD8 T cells in Susac syndrome. Study-level findings and limits: The study recognized that the number of individuals in its TCR sequencing and HLA analysis was relatively small.

With random hexamers, roughly 0.45 to 1 ug RNA was reverse transcribed. TCRdb itself ran the immunoSEQ multiplex PCR reads through MiXCR, one entry per CDR3 protein. The sample gives some 130,000 distinct CDR3 sequences, around 75% of which show up once; 0.5% to 0.65% is in the top ten. Trimming removed 4 bases from V and 2 bases from J, with 14 bases in between. CDR3 length: 15 amino acids. From germline, CDR1 is MGHRA and CDR2 YSYEKL. TCR beta sequencing covered blood CD8+ and CD4+ T cells. The specimen sequenced was CD8+ T cells from PBMCs. The TCR sequence derives from a human donor with multiple sclerosis. This chain connects TRBV4-1 to TRBJ1-2, with a weak D call TRBD1 (5 bases). CDR3 DNA: TGCGCCAGCAGCCGCTTGGGGGGTTACAACTATGGCTACACCTTC. Amino acids: CASSRLGGYNYGYTF.